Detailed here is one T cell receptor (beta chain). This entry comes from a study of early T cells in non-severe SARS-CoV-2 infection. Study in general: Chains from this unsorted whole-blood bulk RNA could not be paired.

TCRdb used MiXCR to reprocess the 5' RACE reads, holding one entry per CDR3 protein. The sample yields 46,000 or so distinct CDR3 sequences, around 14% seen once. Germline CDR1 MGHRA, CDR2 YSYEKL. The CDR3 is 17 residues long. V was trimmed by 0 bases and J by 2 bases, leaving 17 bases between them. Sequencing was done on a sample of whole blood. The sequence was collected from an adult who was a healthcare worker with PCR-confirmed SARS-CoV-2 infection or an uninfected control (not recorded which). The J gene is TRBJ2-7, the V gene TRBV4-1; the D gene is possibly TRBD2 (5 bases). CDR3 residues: CASSQDRAGLIPYEQYF. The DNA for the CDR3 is TGCGCCAGCAGCCAAGATCGGGCGGGCCTGATACCCTACGAGCAGTACTTC.